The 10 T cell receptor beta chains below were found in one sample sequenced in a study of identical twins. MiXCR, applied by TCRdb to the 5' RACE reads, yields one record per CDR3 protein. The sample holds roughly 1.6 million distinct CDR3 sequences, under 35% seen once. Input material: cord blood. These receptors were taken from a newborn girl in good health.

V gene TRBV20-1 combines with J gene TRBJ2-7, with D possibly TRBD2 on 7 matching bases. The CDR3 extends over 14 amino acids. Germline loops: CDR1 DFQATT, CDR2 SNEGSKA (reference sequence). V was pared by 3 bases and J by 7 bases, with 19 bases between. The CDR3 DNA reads TGCAGTGCTAGGGAGGGGGGGCTCTACAATGAGCAGTACTTC. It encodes CSAREGGLYNEQYF.

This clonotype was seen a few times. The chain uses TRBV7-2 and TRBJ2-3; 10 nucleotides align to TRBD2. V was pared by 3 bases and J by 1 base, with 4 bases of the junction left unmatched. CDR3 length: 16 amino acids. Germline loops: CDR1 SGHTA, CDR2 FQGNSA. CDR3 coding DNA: TGTGCCAGCAGCTTTAGCGGGACTAGCGGCACAGATACGCAGTATTTT. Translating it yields CASSFSGTSGTDTQYF.

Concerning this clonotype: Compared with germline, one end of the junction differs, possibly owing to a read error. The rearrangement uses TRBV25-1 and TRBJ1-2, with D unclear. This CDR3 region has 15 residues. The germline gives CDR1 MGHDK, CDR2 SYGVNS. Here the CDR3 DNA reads TGTGCCTGCAGTGAATCAGGCGGGATCGGGCATGGCTACACCTTC. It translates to CACSESGGIGHGYTF.

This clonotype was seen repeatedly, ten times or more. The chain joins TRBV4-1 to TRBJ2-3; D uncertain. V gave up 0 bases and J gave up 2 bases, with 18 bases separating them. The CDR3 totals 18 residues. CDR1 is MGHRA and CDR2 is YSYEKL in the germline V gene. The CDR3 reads CASSQDGSIGRLTDTQYF. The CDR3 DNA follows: TGCGCCAGCAGCCAAGATGGGTCGATCGGAAGACTCACAGATACGCAGTATTTT.

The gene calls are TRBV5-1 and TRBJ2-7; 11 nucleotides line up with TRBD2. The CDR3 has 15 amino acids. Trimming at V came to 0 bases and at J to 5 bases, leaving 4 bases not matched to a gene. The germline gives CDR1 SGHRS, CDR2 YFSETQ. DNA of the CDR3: TGCGCCAGCAGCTTGGCTAGCGGGGGGTTCCACGAGCAGTACTTC. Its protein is CASSLASGGFHEQYF.

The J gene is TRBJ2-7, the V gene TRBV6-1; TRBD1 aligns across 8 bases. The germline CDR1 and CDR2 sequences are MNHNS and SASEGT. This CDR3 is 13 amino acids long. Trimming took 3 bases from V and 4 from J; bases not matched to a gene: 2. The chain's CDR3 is CASSDRGQYEQYF. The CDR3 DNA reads TGTGCCAGCAGTGACAGGGGGCAGTACGAGCAGTACTTC.

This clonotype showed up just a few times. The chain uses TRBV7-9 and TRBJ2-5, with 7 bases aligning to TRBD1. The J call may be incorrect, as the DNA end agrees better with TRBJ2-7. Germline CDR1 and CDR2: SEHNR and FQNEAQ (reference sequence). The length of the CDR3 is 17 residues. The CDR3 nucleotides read TGTGCCAGCAGCTCCAGACCCAACAGGGGTGGGAACTACGAGCAGTACTTC. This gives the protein CASSSRPNRGGNYEQYF.

The CDR3 DNA reads TGCAGCGGGGGGACAGGGGCCTACAATGAGCAGTACTTC. This sequence encodes CSGGTGAYNEQYF. The chain carries TRBV29-1 and TRBJ2-7, with TRBD1 matching over 10 bases. CDR1 and CDR2 (germline): SQVTM, ANQGSEA. This CDR3 contains 13 residues. Germline trimming cut 7 bases from V and 7 bases from J; bases unmatched to any gene: 10.

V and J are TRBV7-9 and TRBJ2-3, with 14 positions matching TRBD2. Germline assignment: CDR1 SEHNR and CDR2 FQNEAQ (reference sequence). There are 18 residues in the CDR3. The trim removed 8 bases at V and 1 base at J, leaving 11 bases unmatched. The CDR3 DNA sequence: TGTGCCAGCCGCCCCCGACTAGCGGGAGGGAGGGGCACAGATACGCAGTATTTT. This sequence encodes CASRPRLAGGRGTDTQYF.

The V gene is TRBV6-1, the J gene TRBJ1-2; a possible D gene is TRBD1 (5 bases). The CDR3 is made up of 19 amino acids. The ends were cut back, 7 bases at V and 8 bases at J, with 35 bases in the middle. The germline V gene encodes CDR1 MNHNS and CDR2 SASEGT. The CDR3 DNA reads TGTGCCAGCATACGGAAGGAACCCTCCCTGGGACCCCTCTCTCTGGGCTACACCTTC. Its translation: CASIRKEPSLGPLSLGYTF.